What follows are 2 T cell receptor beta chains derived from one specimen sequenced in a study of post-analysis software for immune sequencing data. Broader study findings: Higher frequency in patients than in controls was seen for about five TRBV segments, with TRBV5-6, TRBV5-1 and TRBV20-1 among them.

Antigens of these TCRs are unknown. Researchers reported that TCR beta cDNA libraries carried unique molecular identifiers. TCRdb independently ran MiXCR on the PCR reads; one entry per CDR3 protein. This table holds 800,000 to 950,000 distinct CDR3 sequences, approximately 53% found once. The sample comprised blood. All receptors derive from a girl between 10 and 17 years old with multiple sclerosis.

This chain uses TRBV5-1 with TRBJ2-7, with 8 bases fitting TRBD1. The CDR3 length is 15 residues. Trimming cost V 4 bases and J 3 bases; bases outside gene matches: 9. Germline CDR1 reads SGHRS; CDR2 reads YFSETQ. The CDR3 region is CASSRTGGSDYEQYF. The CDR3 nucleotides are TGCGCCAGCAGCCGAACAGGGGGGTCGGACTACGAGCAGTACTTC.

This clonotype was counted a few times. A read error may produce the germline difference seen at one junction end. V usage is TRBV10-3 and J usage is TRBJ2-3; D is possibly TRBD2 (7 bases). CDR1 and CDR2 (germline): ENHRY, SYGVKD. This CDR3 spans 19 amino acids. The CDR3 bases are TGTGCCATCAGAGAGTCACCGGCTGGGCGGGGGACAAGCACAGATACGCAGTATTTT. This gives the protein CAIRESPAGRGTSTDTQYF.